One and the same sample provided the 2 T cell receptor beta chains below, sequenced in a study of technical replicates of blood from a few donors. Here immunoSEQ multiplex PCR was the method, and the copy in TCRdb shows in-frame clones only, minus some. This sample has over 75,000 clones; 97% occur once, and the top ten carry about 0.27%. Sequencing input: T cells isolated from PBMCs. The receptors stem from a human donor in good health.

The chain employs TRBV5-4 and TRBJ1-4; no firm D call. Between the trimmed V and J ends, which lost 2 bases and 6 bases, there was a span of 14 bases. Looked up from germline, CDR1 is SGHNT and CDR2 is YYREEE (reference sequence). The CDR3 has 15 residues. DNA of the CDR3: TGTGCCAGCAGCTTTAACACAGACGCCCATGAAAAACTGTTTTTT. It codes for CASSFNTDAHEKLFF. The variable domain in full, with the rest retrieved from reference TRBV5-4 and TRBJ1-4, is ETGVTQSPTHLIKTRGQQVTLRCSSQSGHNTVSWYQQALGQGPQFIFQYYREEENGRGNFPPRFSGLQFPNYSSELNVNALELDDSALYLCASSFNTDAHEKLFFGSGTQLSVL.

V usage is TRBV5-6 and J usage is TRBJ2-2; possible D gene TRBD2, 5 bases. Per the germline V gene, CDR1 is SGHDT and CDR2 is YYEEEE. The V and J ends lost 3 bases and 7 bases respectively, with 13 bases between them. The CDR3 extends over 14 amino acids. The DNA for the CDR3 is TGTGCCAGCAGCTCACTAGATCGGGTCGGGGAGCTGTTTTTT. Translated: CASSSLDRVGELFF.